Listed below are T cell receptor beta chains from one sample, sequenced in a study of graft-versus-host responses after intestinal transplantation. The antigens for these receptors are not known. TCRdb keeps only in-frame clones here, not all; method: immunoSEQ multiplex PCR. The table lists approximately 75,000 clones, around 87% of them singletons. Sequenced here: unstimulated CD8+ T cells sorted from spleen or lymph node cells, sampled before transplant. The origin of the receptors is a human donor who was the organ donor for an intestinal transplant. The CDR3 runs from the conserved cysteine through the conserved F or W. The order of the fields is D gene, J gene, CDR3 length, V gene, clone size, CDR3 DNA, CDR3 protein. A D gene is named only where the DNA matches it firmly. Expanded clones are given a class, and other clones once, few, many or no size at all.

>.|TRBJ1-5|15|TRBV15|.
TGTGCCACCAGCAGAGGACAGCAAATTGATCAGCCCCAGCATTTT
CATSRGQQIDQPQHF
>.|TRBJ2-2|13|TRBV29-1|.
TGCAGCGTTGAAGACCAGTGGTCCGGGGAGCTGTTTTTT
CSVEDQWSGELFF
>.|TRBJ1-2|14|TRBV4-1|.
TGCGCCAGCAGCCAAGGCCCCGAGGACTATGGCTACACCTTC
CASSQGPEDYGYTF
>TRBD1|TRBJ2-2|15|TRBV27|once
TGTGCCAGCAGTTTTTCCGGGACAGCCACCGGGGAGCTGTTTTTT
CASSFSGTATGELFF
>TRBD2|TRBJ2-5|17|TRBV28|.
TGTGCCAGCAGTCCCCGGACTAGCGGGGGGTTAGGCGAGACCCAGTACTTC
CASSPRTSGGLGETQYF
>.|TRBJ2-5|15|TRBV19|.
TGTGCCAGTAGTATAGGCCCCACAGAGACGGAGACCCAGTACTTC
CASSIGPTETETQYF
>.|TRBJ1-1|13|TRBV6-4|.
TGTGCCAGCAGTGAGGCAGGGAACACTGAAGCTTTCTTT
CASSEAGNTEAFF
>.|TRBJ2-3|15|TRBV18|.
TGTGCCAGCTCACCACGTAGGAGACGCACAGATACGCAGTATTTT
CASSPRRRRTDTQYF
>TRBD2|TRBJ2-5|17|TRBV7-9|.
TGTGCCAGCAGCGCTTCAGGTGCCGGGGGGTCAGGGGAGACCCAGTACTTC
CASSASGAGGSGETQYF
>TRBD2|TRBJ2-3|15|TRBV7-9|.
TGTGCCAGCAGCTTACTCCAGGGAGGGGCAGATACGCAGTATTTT
CASSLLQGGADTQYF
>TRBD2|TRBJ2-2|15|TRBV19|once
TGTGCCAGTAGTTTCTTCGGGGGGACGGCCGGGGAGCTGTTTTTT
CASSFFGGTAGELFF
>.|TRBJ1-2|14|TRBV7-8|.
TGTGCCAGCAGCTTTTCCGGGGATGCCTATGGCTACACCTTC
CASSFSGDAYGYTF
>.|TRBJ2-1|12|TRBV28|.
TGTGCCAGTAGAAGGAGCTACAATGAGCAGTTCTTC
CASRRSYNEQFF
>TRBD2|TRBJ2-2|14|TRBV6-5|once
TGTGCCAGCCGGGGGGGTCCATACACCGGGGAGCTGTTTTTT
CASRGGPYTGELFF
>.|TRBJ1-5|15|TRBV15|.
TGTGCCACCACTGACAACGGGGAATGGGGTCAGCCCCAGCATTTT
CATTDNGEWGQPQHF
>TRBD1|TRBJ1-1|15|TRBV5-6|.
TGTGCCAGCAGCGGGGGACAGGGTCGATACACTGAAGCTTTCTTT
CASSGGQGRYTEAFF
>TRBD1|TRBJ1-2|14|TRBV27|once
TGTGCCAGCAGTTTGGAGAGGGGGCACTATGGCTACACCTTC
CASSLERGHYGYTF
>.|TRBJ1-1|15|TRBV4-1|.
TGCGCCAGCAGCCAAGATATCGGGGTCAACACTGAAGCTTTCTTT
CASSQDIGVNTEAFF